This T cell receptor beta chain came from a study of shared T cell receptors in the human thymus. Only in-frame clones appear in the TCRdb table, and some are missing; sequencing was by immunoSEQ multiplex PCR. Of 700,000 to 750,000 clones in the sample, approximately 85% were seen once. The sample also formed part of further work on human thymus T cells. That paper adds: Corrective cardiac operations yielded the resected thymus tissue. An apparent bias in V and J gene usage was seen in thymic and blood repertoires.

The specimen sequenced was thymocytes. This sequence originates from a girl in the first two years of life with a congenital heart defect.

The CDR3 DNA is TGTGCCAGCAGCACTAGCGGGGGTTCCACAGATACGCAGTATTTT. It yields the protein CASSTSGGSTDTQYF. This sequence joins TRBV2 and TRBJ2-3, with TRBD2 matching 11 bases. CDR3 length equals 15 residues. J was trimmed by 2 bases and V by 6 bases; bases with no gene match: 4. Germline loops: CDR1 SNHLY, CDR2 FYNNEI. Based on the CDR3 plus reference TRBV2 and TRBJ2-3, the full variable domain is EPEVTQTPSHQVTQMGQEVILRCVPISNHLYFYWYRQILGQKVEFLVSFYNNEISEKSEIFDDQFSVERPDGSNFTLKIRSTKLEDSAMYFCASSTSGGSTDTQYFGPGTRLTVL.